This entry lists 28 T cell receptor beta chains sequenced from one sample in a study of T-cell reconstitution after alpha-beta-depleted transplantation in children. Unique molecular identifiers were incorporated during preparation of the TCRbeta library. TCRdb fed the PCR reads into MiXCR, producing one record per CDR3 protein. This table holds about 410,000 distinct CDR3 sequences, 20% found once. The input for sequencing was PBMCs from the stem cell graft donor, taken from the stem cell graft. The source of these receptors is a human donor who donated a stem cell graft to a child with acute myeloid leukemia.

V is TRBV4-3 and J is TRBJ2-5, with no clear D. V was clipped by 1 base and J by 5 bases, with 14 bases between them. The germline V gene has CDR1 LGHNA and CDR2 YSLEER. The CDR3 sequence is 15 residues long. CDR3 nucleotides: TGCGCCAGCAGCCAAGTCGCGTACGCCCTGGAGACCCAGTACTTC. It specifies CASSQVAYALETQYF.

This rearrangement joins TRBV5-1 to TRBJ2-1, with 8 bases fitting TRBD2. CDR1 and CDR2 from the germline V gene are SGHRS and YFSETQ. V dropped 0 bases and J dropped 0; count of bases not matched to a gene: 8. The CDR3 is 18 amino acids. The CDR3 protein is CASSLAFGGGSSYNEQFF. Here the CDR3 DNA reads TGCGCCAGCAGCTTGGCCTTCGGCGGGGGGAGCTCCTACAATGAGCAGTTCTTC.

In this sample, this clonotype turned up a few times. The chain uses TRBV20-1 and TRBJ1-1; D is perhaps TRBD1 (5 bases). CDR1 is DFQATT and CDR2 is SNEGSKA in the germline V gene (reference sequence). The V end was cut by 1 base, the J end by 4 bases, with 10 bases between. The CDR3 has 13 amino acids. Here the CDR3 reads CSARVPGSTEAFF. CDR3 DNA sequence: TGCAGTGCTAGAGTTCCAGGGAGCACTGAAGCTTTCTTT.

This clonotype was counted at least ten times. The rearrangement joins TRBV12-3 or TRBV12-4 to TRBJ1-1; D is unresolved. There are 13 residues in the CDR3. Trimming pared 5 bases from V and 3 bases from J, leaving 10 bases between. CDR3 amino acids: CASSPTRHTEAFF. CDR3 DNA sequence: TGTGCCAGCAGTCCCACAAGGCACACTGAAGCTTTCTTT.

The CDR3 nucleotides are TGCGCCAGCAGCCAAGGTGAGGGTACGGAGCAGTTCTTC. Protein sequence: CASSQGEGTEQFF. V is TRBV4-1 and J is TRBJ2-1, with D perhaps matching TRBD2 (5 bases). The germline gives CDR1 MGHRA, CDR2 YSYEKL. The CDR3 runs 13 residues. V lost 1 base to trimming and J lost 10 bases, with 11 bases between them.

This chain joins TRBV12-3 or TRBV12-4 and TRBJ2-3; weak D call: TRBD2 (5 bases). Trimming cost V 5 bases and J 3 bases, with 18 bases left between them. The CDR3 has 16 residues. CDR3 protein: CASSPIESSRTDTQYF. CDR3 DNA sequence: TGTGCCAGCAGTCCGATAGAGTCTAGCAGGACAGATACGCAGTATTTT.

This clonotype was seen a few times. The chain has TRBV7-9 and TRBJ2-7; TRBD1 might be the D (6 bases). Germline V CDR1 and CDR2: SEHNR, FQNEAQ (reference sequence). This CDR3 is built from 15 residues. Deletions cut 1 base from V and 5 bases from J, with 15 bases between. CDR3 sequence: CASSLENREFHEQYF. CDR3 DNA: TGTGCCAGCAGCTTAGAAAACAGGGAATTTCACGAGCAGTACTTC. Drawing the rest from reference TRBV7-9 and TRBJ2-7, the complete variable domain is DTGVSQNPRHKITKRGQNVTFRCDPISEHNRLYWYRQTLGQGPEFLTYFQNEAQLEKSRLLSDRFSAERPKGSFSTLEIQRTEQGDSAMYLCASSLENREFHEQYFGPGTRLTVT.

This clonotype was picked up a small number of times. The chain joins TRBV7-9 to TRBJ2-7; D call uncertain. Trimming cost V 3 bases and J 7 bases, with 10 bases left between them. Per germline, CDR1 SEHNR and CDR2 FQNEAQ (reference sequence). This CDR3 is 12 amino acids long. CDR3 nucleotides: TGTGCCAGCAGCTTTTCGCCCGGGGAGCAGTACTTC. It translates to CASSFSPGEQYF.

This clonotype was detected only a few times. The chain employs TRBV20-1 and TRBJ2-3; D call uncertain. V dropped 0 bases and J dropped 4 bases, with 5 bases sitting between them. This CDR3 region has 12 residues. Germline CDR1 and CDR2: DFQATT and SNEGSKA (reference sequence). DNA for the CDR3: TGCAGTGCTAGAGATCCCCCAGATACGCAGTATTTT. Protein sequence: CSARDPPDTQYF.

The CDR3 sequence: CATSGAGLYNEQFF. DNA for the CDR3: TGTGCCACCAGCGGAGCGGGGCTGTACAATGAGCAGTTCTTC. This chain uses TRBV15 with TRBJ2-1; the match to TRBD2 covers 7 bases. The CDR3 covers 14 residues. V gave up 5 bases and J gave up 4 bases; unmatched junction bases: 5. Germline lookup yields CDR1 LNHNV and CDR2 YYDKDF (reference sequence).

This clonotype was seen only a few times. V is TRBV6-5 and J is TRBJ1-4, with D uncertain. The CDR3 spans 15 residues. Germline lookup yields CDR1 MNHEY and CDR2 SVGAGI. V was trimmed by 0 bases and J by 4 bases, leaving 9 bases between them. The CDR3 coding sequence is TGTGCCAGCAGTTACTCGAGAGGGCTTAATGAAAAACTGTTTTTT. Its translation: CASSYSRGLNEKLFF.

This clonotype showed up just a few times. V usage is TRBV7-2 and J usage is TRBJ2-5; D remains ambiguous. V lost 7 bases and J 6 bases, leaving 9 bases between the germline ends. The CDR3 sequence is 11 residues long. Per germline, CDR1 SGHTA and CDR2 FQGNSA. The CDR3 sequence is CASTIKQTQYF. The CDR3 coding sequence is TGTGCCAGCACCATCAAACAGACCCAGTACTTC.

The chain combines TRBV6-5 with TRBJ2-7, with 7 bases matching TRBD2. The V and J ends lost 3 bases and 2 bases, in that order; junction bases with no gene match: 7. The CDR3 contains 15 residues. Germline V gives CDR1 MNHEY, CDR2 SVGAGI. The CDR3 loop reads CASSYRAGEAYEQYF. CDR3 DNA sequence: TGTGCCAGCAGTTATAGGGCGGGAGAGGCCTACGAGCAGTACTTC.

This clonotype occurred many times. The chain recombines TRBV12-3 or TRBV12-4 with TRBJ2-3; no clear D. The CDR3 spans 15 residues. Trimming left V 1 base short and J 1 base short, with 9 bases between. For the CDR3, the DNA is TGTGCCAGCAGTTTAGGGACGGTCGGCACAGATACGCAGTATTTT. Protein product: CASSLGTVGTDTQYF.

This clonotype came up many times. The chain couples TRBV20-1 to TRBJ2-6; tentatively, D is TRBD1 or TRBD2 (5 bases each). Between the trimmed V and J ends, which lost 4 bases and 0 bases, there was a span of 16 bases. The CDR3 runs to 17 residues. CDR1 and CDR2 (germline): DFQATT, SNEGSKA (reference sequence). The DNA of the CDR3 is TGCAGTGCTATACCGGGACGGACGAGCTCTGGGGCCAACGTCCTGACTTTC. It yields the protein CSAIPGRTSSGANVLTF.

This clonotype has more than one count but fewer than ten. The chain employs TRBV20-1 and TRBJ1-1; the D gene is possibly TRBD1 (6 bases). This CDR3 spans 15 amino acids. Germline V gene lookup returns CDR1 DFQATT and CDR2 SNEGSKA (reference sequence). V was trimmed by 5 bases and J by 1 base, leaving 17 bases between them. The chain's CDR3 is CSARGGTEGNTEAFF. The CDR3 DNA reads TGCAGTGCTCGGGGGGGCACCGAAGGGAACACTGAAGCTTTCTTT.

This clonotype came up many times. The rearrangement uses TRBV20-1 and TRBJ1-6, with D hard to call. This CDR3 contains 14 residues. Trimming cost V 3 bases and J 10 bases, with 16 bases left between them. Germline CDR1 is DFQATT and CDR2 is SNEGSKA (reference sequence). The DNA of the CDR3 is TGCAGTGCTAGGGACGGGAGGTCGGGGTCACCCCTCCACTTT. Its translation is CSARDGRSGSPLHF.

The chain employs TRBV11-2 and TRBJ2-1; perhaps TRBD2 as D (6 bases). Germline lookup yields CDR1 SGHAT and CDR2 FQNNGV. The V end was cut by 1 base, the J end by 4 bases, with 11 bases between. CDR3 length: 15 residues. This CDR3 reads CASSLGPSEYNEQFF. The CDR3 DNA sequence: TGTGCCAGCAGCTTAGGGCCTAGCGAATACAATGAGCAGTTCTTC.

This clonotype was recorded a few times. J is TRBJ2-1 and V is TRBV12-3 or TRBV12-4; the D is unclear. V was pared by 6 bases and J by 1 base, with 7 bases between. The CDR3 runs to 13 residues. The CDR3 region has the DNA TGTGCCAGCAGCTCCCGGTCCTACAATGAGCAGTTCTTC. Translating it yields CASSSRSYNEQFF.

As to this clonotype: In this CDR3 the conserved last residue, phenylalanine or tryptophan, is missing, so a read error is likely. The DNA of the CDR3 is TGTGCCATCAGCGATACCGGGACTAGCGGGAGGGCTGGCGAGCAGTACTTA. Translation gives CAISDTGTSGRAGEQYL. V and J are TRBV10-3 and TRBJ2-7; 16 nucleotides line up with TRBD2. CDR1 ENHRY and CDR2 SYGVKD come from the germline V gene. The CDR3 spans 17 residues. V shed 6 bases, J shed 6 bases, and the junction held 11 bases outside the gene matches.

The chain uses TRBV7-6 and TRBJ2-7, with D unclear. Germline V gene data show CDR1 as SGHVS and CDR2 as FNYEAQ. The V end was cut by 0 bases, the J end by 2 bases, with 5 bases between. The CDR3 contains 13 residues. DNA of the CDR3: TGTGCCAGCAGCTTAGCCCCAACCTACGAGCAGTACTTC. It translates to CASSLAPTYEQYF.

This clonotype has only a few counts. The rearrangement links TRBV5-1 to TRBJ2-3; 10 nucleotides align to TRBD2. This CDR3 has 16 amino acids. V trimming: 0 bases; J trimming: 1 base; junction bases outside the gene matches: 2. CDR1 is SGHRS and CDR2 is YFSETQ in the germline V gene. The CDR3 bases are TGCGCCAGCAGCTTGGCGGGGACTAGCGGCACAGATACGCAGTATTTT. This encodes CASSLAGTSGTDTQYF.

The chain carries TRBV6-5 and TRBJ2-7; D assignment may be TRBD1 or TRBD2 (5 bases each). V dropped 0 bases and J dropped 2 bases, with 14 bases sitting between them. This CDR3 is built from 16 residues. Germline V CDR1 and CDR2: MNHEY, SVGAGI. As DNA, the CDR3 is TGTGCCAGCAGTTACTCGGGAGAGGGGTCCCCCTACGAGCAGTACTTC. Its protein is CASSYSGEGSPYEQYF.

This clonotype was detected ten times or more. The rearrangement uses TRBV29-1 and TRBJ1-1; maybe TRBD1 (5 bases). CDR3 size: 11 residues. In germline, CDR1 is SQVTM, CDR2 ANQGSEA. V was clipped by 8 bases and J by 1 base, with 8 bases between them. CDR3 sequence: CSTQGNTEAFF. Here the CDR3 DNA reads TGCAGCACCCAGGGGAACACTGAAGCTTTCTTT.

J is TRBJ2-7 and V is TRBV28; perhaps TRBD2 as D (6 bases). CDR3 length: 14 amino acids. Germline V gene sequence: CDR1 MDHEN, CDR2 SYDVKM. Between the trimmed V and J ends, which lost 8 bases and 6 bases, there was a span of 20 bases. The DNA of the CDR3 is TGTGCCAGCCAAAGACCGGGGGTGCCCTTCGAGCAGTACTTC. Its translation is CASQRPGVPFEQYF.

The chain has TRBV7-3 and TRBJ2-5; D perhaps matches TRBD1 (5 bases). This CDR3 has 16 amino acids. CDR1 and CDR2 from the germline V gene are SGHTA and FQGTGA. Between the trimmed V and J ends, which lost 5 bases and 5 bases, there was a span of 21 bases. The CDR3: CASSANRRTRGETQYF. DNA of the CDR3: TGTGCCAGCAGCGCTAACAGGCGGACACGAGGCGAGACCCAGTACTTC.

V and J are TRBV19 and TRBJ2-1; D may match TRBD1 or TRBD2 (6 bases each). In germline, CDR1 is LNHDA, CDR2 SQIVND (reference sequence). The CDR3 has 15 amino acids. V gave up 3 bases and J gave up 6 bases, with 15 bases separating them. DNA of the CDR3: TGTGCCAGTAGTATTCACAGGGAGGCGGGCAATGAGCAGTTCTTC. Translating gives CASSIHREAGNEQFF.

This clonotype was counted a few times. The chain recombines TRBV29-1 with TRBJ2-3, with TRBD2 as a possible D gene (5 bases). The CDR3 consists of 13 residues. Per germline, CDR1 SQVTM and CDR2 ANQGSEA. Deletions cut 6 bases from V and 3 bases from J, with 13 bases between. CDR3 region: CSVPDSTTDTQYF. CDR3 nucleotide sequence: TGCAGCGTACCGGACTCTACAACAGATACGCAGTATTTT.